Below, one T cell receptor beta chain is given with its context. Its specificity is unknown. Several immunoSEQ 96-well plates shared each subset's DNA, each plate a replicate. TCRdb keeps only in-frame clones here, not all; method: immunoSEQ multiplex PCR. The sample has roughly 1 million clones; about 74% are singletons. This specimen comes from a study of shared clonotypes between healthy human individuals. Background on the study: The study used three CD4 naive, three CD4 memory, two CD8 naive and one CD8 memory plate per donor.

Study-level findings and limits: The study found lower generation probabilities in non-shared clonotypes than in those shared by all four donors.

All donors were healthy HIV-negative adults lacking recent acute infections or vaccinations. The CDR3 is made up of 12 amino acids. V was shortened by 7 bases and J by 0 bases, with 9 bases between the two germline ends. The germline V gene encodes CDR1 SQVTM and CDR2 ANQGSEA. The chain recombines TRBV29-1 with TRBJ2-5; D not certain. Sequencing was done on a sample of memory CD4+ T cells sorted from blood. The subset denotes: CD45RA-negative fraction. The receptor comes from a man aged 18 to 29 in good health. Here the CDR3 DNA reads TGCAGCGCCCAAGGGCACCAAGAGACCCAGTACTTC. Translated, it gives CSAQGHQETQYF.